This T cell receptor beta chain was documented in a study of cytomegalovirus exposure and HLA in healthy donors. Study overall: Among the roughly 370 genotyped donors, 81% were placed in the Caucasian-associated ancestry cluster. Study-level findings and limits: Later, an analysis showed that TCR beta chains associated with HLA were more clonally expanded than others that were equally common. According to the study, 160 or so TCR beta chains were cytomegalovirus-associated.

Comment on this clone: What it binds is not known.

The study ran its PCR with 60 Vbeta and 13 Jbeta primers. Sequencing used immunoSEQ multiplex PCR; TCRdb keeps in-frame clones, though not all of them. The sample has 200,000 or so clones; the top ten hold 1.1%. Per germline, CDR1 KGHSH and CDR2 LQKENI. V was pared by 3 bases and J by 7 bases, with 15 bases between. This CDR3 is built from 14 residues. The sequencing input was PBMCs. The chain recombines TRBV18 with TRBJ2-5; TRBD2 is a possible D gene (6 bases). This sequence originates from a girl aged 2 to 9 in good health and CMV-seropositive. CDR3 in amino acids: CASSPKEGGPTQYF. Here the CDR3 DNA reads TGTGCCAGCTCACCCAAAGAGGGAGGCCCGACCCAGTACTTC.